The 10 T cell receptor beta chains in this list originate from one sample, sequenced in a study of cytomegalovirus exposure and HLA in healthy donors. A multiplex PCR was run with 60 Vbeta primers and 13 Jbeta primers. Sequencing used immunoSEQ multiplex PCR; TCRdb keeps in-frame clones, though not all of them. The sample holds roughly 190,000 clones, over 60% seen once. Sequencing was done on a sample of PBMCs. These receptors all come from a woman aged 40-49 years in good health and CMV-seronegative.

V and J are TRBV9 and TRBJ2-7; TRBD2 is a possible D gene (6 bases). The germline V gene encodes CDR1 SGDLS and CDR2 YYNGEE. This CDR3 is built from 13 residues. Trimming shortened V by 4 bases and J by 4 bases, and 12 bases separated the two germline ends. In DNA form, the CDR3 reads TGTGCCAGCAGCCCCCTCGGACTATACGAGCAGTACTTC. Protein sequence: CASSPLGLYEQYF.

The rearrangement joins TRBV19 to TRBJ2-3, with 9 nucleotides matching TRBD2. With 7 bases clipped from V and 5 bases from J, the junction kept 7 bases outside the gene matches. CDR3 length: 14 amino acids. Germline loops: CDR1 LNHDA, CDR2 SQIVND (reference sequence). CDR3 loop: CASMSGRIGDTQYF. In DNA, the CDR3 is TGTGCCAGTATGAGCGGGAGGATCGGAGATACGCAGTATTTT.

V is TRBV7-2 and J is TRBJ2-1; possible D gene TRBD2, 5 bases. Trimming took off 5 bases at V and 6 bases at J, with 20 bases between the two ends. Germline V gene sequence: CDR1 SGHTA, CDR2 FQGNSA. The CDR3 runs to 16 residues. This CDR3 is CASSPRGSAARNEQFF. Written as DNA, the CDR3 is TGTGCCAGCAGCCCCCGGGGTAGCGCCGCGCGCAATGAGCAGTTCTTC. Full variable domain (remainder filled in from reference TRBV7-2 and TRBJ2-1): GAGVSQSPSNKVTEKGKDVELRCDPISGHTALYWYRQSLGQGLEFLIYFQGNSAPDKSGLPSDRFSAERTGGSVSTLTIQRTQQEDSAVYLCASSPRGSAARNEQFFGPGTRLTVL.

The J gene is TRBJ2-2, the V gene TRBV19, with D unresolved. CDR1 and CDR2 from the germline V gene are LNHDA and SQIVND (reference sequence). This CDR3 region has 12 residues. Trimming shortened V by 5 bases and J by 8 bases, and 9 bases separated the two germline ends. CDR3 amino acids: CASSPPPGELFF. In nucleotides, the CDR3 is TGTGCCAGTAGTCCCCCCCCGGGGGAGCTGTTTTTT. Variable domain in full (rest from reference TRBV19 and TRBJ2-2): DGGITQSPKYLFRKEGQNVTLSCEQNLNHDAMYWYRQDPGQGLRLIYYSQIVNDFQKGDIAEGYSVSREKKESFPLTVTSAQKNPTAFYLCASSPPPGELFFGEGSRLTVL.

The chain uses TRBV19 and TRBJ2-3; D ambiguous. The CDR3 loop spans 14 amino acids. Germline V gene sequence: CDR1 LNHDA, CDR2 SQIVND (reference sequence). The V end lost 2 bases, the J end lost 6 bases, and 12 bases lay between the germline ends. The CDR3 loop reads CASSISYFTDTQYF. For the CDR3, the DNA is TGTGCCAGTAGTATATCCTATTTTACGGATACGCAGTATTTT. The complete variable domain, with remaining parts taken from reference TRBV19 and TRBJ2-3, reads DGGITQSPKYLFRKEGQNVTLSCEQNLNHDAMYWYRQDPGQGLRLIYYSQIVNDFQKGDIAEGYSVSREKKESFPLTVTSAQKNPTAFYLCASSISYFTDTQYFGPGTRLTVL.

This clone has more than one count but fewer than ten. The chain recombines TRBV20-1 with TRBJ1-2, with D possibly TRBD1 on 5 matching bases. V lost 3 bases to trimming and J lost 9 bases, with 8 bases between them. The CDR3 extends over 10 amino acids. The germline CDR1 and CDR2 sequences are DFQATT and SNEGSKA (reference sequence). CDR3 amino acids: CSASRESYTF. DNA of the CDR3: TGCAGTGCTAGCAGGGAAAGCTACACCTTC.

Details on this clone: Distinct nucleotide sequences in the sample also encode this CDR3. The rearrangement joins TRBV30 to TRBJ1-4; perhaps TRBD1 as D (5 bases). From germline, CDR1 is GTSNPN and CDR2 SVGIG (reference sequence). The CDR3 runs 15 residues. Trimming took off 3 bases at V and 4 bases at J, with 15 bases between the two ends. The DNA of the CDR3 is TGTGCCTGGAGCCTCGGGGGACGGGATAATGAAAAACTGTTTTTT. Encoded protein: CAWSLGGRDNEKLFF.

This rearrangement joins TRBV4-1 to TRBJ2-3; possible D gene TRBD2, 7 bases. Trimming removed 0 bases at V and 9 bases at J, with 13 bases between. Germline CDR1 and CDR2: MGHRA and YSYEKL. The CDR3 spans 14 residues. The CDR3 nucleotides are TGCGCCAGCAGCCAAGATAGGGGGGGAGGAACGCAGTATTTT. This encodes CASSQDRGGGTQYF.

The chain couples TRBV7-9 to TRBJ2-1, with D perhaps TRBD2 (6 bases). There are 15 residues in the CDR3. The germline V gene encodes CDR1 SEHNR and CDR2 FQNEAQ (reference sequence). Trimming took off 2 bases at V and 5 bases at J, with 13 bases between the two ends. The CDR3: CASSLSGLNHNEQFF. The CDR3 coding sequence is TGTGCCAGCAGCTTATCGGGACTTAACCACAATGAGCAGTTCTTC.

The chain is built from TRBV19 and TRBJ2-1; TRBD2 matches 8 bases. V was clipped by 3 bases and J by 4 bases; unmatched bases: 5. Germline lookup yields CDR1 LNHDA and CDR2 SQIVND (reference sequence). The CDR3 consists of 15 residues. The CDR3 is CASSMAAGVYNEQFF. The CDR3 nucleotides read TGTGCCAGTAGTATGGCAGCGGGAGTATACAATGAGCAGTTCTTC.